This is a list of T cell receptor beta chains from one sample in a study of blood T cell repertoires in COVID-19. Libraries were prepared by immunoSEQ multiplex PCR; TCRdb keeps only in-frame clonotypes and omits some of them. The sample lists approximately 240,000 clones, nearly 85% occurring once. Sample: peripheral blood. Receptor source: a human donor in a cohort sampled during active COVID-19. Both conserved end residues are part of each CDR3. The D gene is left open where the match is weak. Clone size is given for some rows only: seen once, a few or many times, or a class if the clone is expanded.

>-|TRBV18|TRBJ2-1|TRBD1
CASSPSGQLNNEQFF
TGTGCCAGCTCACCCTCGGGACAGTTGAACAATGAGCAGTTCTTC
>-|TRBV7-8|TRBJ2-7|TRBD1
CASRLDRGTYEQYF
TGTGCCAGCAGGCTGGACAGGGGGACCTACGAGCAGTACTTC
>-|TRBV20-1|TRBJ2-7|TRBD1
CSAKTGDEQYF
TGCAGTGCTAAGACAGGGGACGAGCAGTACTTC
>-|TRBV15|TRBJ2-1|-
CATSRGGQRTINEQFF
TGTGCCACCAGCAGAGGAGGACAGCGGACGATCAATGAGCAGTTCTTC
>-|TRBV19|TRBJ1-5|-
CASGHLNQPQHF
TGTGCCAGCGGACACCTCAATCAGCCCCAGCATTTT
>-|TRBV9|TRBJ2-1|TRBD2
CASSVEHGGYSSYNEQFF
TGTGCCAGCAGCGTAGAACACGGGGGGTATAGCTCCTACAATGAGCAGTTCTTC
>-|TRBV30|TRBJ1-5|-
CAWSDPQWYGNQPQHF
TGTGCCTGGAGTGACCCACAGTGGTATGGCAATCAGCCCCAGCATTTT
>-|TRBV21-1|TRBJ2-7|-
CAISLLYSYEQYF
TGTGCCATCTCGCTCCTATACTCCTACGAGCAGTACTTC
>-|TRBV5-1|TRBJ2-3|TRBD1
CASSHKGAGTDTQYF
TGCGCCAGCAGCCATAAGGGGGCCGGCACAGATACGCAGTATTTT
>-|TRBV24-1|TRBJ1-2|-
CATADRSNYGYTF
TGTGCCACCGCTGACAGGTCCAACTATGGCTACACCTTC
>-|TRBV9|TRBJ2-7|-
CASSAPGATGGEQYF
TGTGCCAGCAGCGCCCCAGGAGCGACAGGAGGCGAGCAGTACTTC
>-|TRBV7-6|TRBJ1-3|-
CASSLGGLLNTIYF
TGTGCCAGCAGCTTAGGAGGGTTATTAAACACCATATATTTT
>-|TRBV10-3|TRBJ2-5|-
CAIREPGFQETQYF
TGTGCCATCAGGGAGCCAGGTTTTCAAGAGACCCAGTACTTC
>-|TRBV7-8|TRBJ1-1|-
CASSLNVGLQNTEAFF
TGTGCCAGCAGCCTTAACGTGGGACTTCAGAACACTGAAGCTTTCTTT
>-|TRBV18|TRBJ1-3|-
CASSERSYSGNTIYF
TGTGCCAGCTCCGAAAGGAGTTACTCTGGAAACACCATATATTTT
>once|TRBV27|TRBJ2-4|TRBD1
CASSSGTVLAKNIQYF
TGTGCCAGCAGTTCGGGGACAGTATTAGCCAAAAACATTCAGTACTTC
>-|TRBV5-5|TRBJ2-5|TRBD1
CASSPYPDRAGETQYF
TGTGCCAGCAGCCCATACCCGGACAGGGCTGGGGAGACCCAGTACTTC
>-|TRBV6-1|TRBJ1-2|TRBD1
CASSEWGQGSNYGYTF
TGTGCCAGCAGTGAATGGGGACAGGGCTCTAACTATGGCTACACCTTC